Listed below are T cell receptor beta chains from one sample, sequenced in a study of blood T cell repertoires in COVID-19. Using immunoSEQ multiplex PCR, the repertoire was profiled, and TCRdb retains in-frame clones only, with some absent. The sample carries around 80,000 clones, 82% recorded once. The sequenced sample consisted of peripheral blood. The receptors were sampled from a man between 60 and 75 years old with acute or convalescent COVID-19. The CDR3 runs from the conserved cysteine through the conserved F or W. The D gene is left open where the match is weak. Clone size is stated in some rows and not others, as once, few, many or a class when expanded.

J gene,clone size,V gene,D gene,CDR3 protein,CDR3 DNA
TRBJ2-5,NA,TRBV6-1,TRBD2,CASSEKLAGRETQYF,TGTGCCAGCAGTGAAAAACTAGCGGGGAGAGAGACCCAGTACTTC
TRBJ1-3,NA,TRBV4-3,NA,CASSQGYLGGTGNTIYF,TGCGCCAGCAGCCAAGGTTATCTCGGGGGAACTGGAAACACCATATATTTT
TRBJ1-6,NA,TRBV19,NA,CATGHRGDSPLHF,TGTGCCACTGGACATAGGGGCGATTCACCCCTCCACTTT
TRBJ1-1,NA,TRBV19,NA,CASSTQAINTEAFF,TGTGCCAGTAGTACGCAGGCCATAAACACTGAAGCTTTCTTT
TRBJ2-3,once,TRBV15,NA,CATSSLEGSPRYF,TGTGCCACCAGCTCCCTTGAGGGTAGCCCCCGGTATTTT
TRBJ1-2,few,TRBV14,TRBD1,CASSPLAGGNYGYTF,TGTGCCAGCAGCCCCCTAGCAGGGGGAAACTATGGCTACACCTTC
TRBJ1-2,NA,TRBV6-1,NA,CASSERSALDYGYTF,TGTGCCAGCAGTGAACGCAGTGCCCTCGACTATGGCTACACCTTC
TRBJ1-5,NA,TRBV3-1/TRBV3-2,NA,CASSLMSDQPQHF,TGTGCCAGCAGCCTTATGTCCGATCAGCCCCAGCATTTT
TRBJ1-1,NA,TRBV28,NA,CASSLSVRTEAFF,TGTGCCAGCAGTTTAAGCGTCCGCACTGAAGCTTTCTTT
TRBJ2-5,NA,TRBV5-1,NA,CASSQGRREPQYF,TGCGCCAGCAGCCAGGGACGCCGGGAGCCCCAGTACTTC
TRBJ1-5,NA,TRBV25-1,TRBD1,CASSNLWGQGGNQPQHF,TGTGCCAGCAGTAACCTCTGGGGGCAGGGGGGCAATCAGCCCCAGCATTTT
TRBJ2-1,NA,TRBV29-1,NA,CSAGVLAYNEQFF,TGCAGCGCCGGGGTTCTAGCCTACAATGAGCAGTTCTTC
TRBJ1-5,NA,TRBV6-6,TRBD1,CASSTSGGSQPQHF,TGTGCCAGCAGTACCTCAGGGGGCAGTCAGCCCCAGCATTTT
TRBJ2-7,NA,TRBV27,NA,CASSLQFSYEQYF,TGTGCCAGCAGTCTACAGTTCTCCTACGAGCAGTACTTC
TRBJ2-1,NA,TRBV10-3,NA,CAISRVRENEQFF,TGTGCCATCAGTCGGGTGAGAGAAAATGAGCAGTTCTTC
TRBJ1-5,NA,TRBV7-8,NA,CASSLARLRLGQPQHF,TGTGCCAGCAGCTTAGCGCGTCTTAGACTCGGACAGCCCCAGCATTTT
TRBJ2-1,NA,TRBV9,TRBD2,CASSVAGGSYNEQFF,TGTGCCAGCAGCGTAGCGGGGGGGTCCTACAATGAGCAGTTCTTC
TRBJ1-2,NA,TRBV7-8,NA,CASSLNRQFYGYTF,TGTGCCAGCAGCTTAAACAGGCAATTCTATGGCTACACCTTC
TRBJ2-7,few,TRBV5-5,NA,CASSPQSSYEQYF,TGTGCCAGCAGCCCACAGTCATCCTACGAGCAGTACTTC
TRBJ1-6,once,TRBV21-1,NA,CARNWRGALHF,TGTGCCAGGAACTGGCGGGGGGCCCTCCACTTT
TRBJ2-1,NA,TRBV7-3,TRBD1,CASSADRGGYNEQFF,TGTGCCAGCAGCGCTGACAGGGGTGGCTACAATGAGCAGTTCTTC
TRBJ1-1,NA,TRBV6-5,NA,CASSPWTALNTEAFF,TGTGCCAGCAGTCCATGGACAGCCTTGAACACTGAAGCTTTCTTT
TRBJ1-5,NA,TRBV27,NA,CASSTSYNQPQHF,TGTGCCAGCAGTACCTCCTACAATCAGCCCCAGCATTTT
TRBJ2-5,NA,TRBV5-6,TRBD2,CASSPGLAGRGTQYF,TGTGCCAGCAGCCCCGGACTAGCGGGGAGGGGGACCCAGTACTTC
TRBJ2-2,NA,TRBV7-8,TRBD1,CASSLQGANTGELFF,TGTGCCAGCAGCCTACAGGGGGCGAACACCGGGGAGCTGTTTTTT
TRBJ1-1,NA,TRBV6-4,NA,CASSDLFNPSVIIF,TGTGCCAGCAGTGACCTGTTTAACCCCTCGGTTATAATCTTT
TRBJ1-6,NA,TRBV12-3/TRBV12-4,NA,CASSRDYNSPLHF,TGTGCCAGCAGTCGCGACTATAATTCACCCCTCCACTTT
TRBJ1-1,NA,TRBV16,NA,CASSLTGSVNTEAFF,TGTGCCAGCAGCCTTACCGGGTCCGTGAACACTGAAGCTTTCTTT
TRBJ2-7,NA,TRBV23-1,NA,CANLQGESEQYF,TGCGCCAATCTTCAGGGTGAAAGCGAGCAGTACTTC
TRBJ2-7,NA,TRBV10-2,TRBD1,CASSPTPGQGMNEQYF,TGCGCCAGCAGTCCCACTCCGGGACAGGGGATGAACGAGCAGTACTTC
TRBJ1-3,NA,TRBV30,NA,CAWEQNAGNTIYF,TGTGCCTGGGAACAGAATGCGGGAAACACCATATATTTT
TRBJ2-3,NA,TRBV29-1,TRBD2,CSVASGRVTDTQYF,TGCAGCGTTGCTAGCGGGAGGGTCACAGATACGCAGTATTTT
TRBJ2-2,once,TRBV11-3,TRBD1,CASSSRAGGRSGELFF,TGTGCCAGCAGCTCTAGGGCAGGGGGCAGGTCCGGGGAGCTGTTTTTT
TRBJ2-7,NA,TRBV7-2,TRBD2,CASSLGTSGGYEQYF,TGTGCCAGCAGCTTAGGGACTAGCGGGGGGTACGAGCAGTACTTC
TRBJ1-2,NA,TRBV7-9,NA,CASSPDGNYGYTF,TGTGCCAGCAGCCCTGACGGGAACTATGGCTACACCTTC
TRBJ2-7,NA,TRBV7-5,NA,CARSPGQNSYEQYF,TGTGCCAGAAGCCCCGGACAGAACTCCTACGAGCAGTACTTC
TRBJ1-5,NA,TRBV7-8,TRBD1,CASSLTYRGLHQPQHF,TGTGCCAGCAGCTTAACCTACAGGGGCCTACATCAGCCCCAGCATTTT
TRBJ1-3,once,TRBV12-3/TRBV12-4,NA,CASSRVAGNTIYF,TGTGCCAGCAGCAGGGTGGCCGGAAACACCATATATTTT
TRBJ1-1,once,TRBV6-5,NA,CASSYSLGLRGAFF,TGTGCCAGCAGTTACTCGTTGGGCTTAAGGGGGGCTTTCTTT
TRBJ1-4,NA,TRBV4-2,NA,CASSPRVGEKLFF,TGTGCCAGCAGCCCCAGGGTTGGTGAAAAACTGTTTTTT
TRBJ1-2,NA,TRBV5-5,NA,CASSLDGTPLNYGYTF,TGTGCCAGCAGCTTGGATGGGACACCCCTTAACTATGGCTACACCTTC
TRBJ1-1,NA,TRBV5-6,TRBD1,CASSFGQVNTEAFF,TGTGCCAGCAGCTTTGGACAGGTGAACACTGAAGCTTTCTTT
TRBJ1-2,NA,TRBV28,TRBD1,CASSFGQGVYGYTF,TGTGCCAGCAGTTTCGGACAGGGGGTCTATGGCTACACCTTC